This TCR beta chain was profiled in a study of cytomegalovirus exposure and HLA in healthy donors (TCRdb year 2017). Study-level background: The 666 repertoires of the first cohort and the approximately 110 validation repertoires were produced on the same platform, according to a later analysis. Along with the approximately 600-subject first cohort, a separate validation cohort of around 110 different subjects was used. The aim of the study was to test whether cataloging public T cell receptors could identify signatures of past pathogen exposure. To predict cytomegalovirus infection status, the study brought together high-throughput TCR immunosequencing, statistical association of individual TCRs with disease status, and machine learning. What the research found in general, with its limitations: Subsequent analysis determined that TCRs grouped into clusters in the first cohort also showed a tendency toward co-occurrence across the 120 or so validation repertoires, and roughly 94% of cluster scores exceeded 0. The authors suggested that the approach could potentially be generalized to other disease states and immunological phenotypes. In vitro tests confirmed that a few of the cytomegalovirus-associated TCR beta chains recognize cytomegalovirus antigens. Across donors, most TCR sequences were observed very rarely, whereas some public TCRs were present in many individuals. A total of 150 or so TCR beta chains were listed by the study as associated with cytomegalovirus. The classifier was reported to diagnose cytomegalovirus status with high specificity and sensitivity in both the original and validation cohorts. A later analysis had no HLA typing for the validation cohort, so co-occurrence there was scored across all 110 or so repertoires.

The donors belonged to the validation cohort of about 120 subjects, which was separate from the approximately 660-subject first cohort. A single count supports this clone. Its target antigen remains unknown. Base qualities are missing; no much larger clone stands one base away. Trimming costs V 6 bases and J 1 base, and their ends lie 9 bases apart. There are 13 amino acids in the CDR3, from cysteine to phenylalanine inclusive. Only the CDR3 DNA stays, 39 bases, in frame from base 1. CDR1 and CDR2, per the germline V gene (reference sequence), are LNHDA and SQIVND. Library creation used the immunoSEQ multiplex PCR assay. As for the authors' bioinformatics: A statistical classification framework was developed to diagnose cytomegalovirus status using the catalog of TCR beta chain sequences. The clones in this table, taken by TCRdb from immuneACCESS, are in-frame only. Not every clone is retained; where verified, under half of the shortfall comes from an unresolved V gene, and the cause of the rest is unknown. V and J calls and clone size are those listed in that table; D and trimming were worked out from the DNA. A total of 150,000 to 200,000 clones appear in this sample, 80% to 90% of them only once. The top ten hold around 1.2% of the sample.

This receptor was identified in a young woman in good health and CMV-seronegative. The chain is encoded by TRBV19 joined to TRBJ1-1; the D gene identity is not certain. What was sequenced was PBMCs. The CDR3 amino acid sequence is: CASRLEANTEAFF. The DNA reads as follows: TGTGCCAGTAGGCTGGAGGCGAACACTGAAGCTTTCTTT.